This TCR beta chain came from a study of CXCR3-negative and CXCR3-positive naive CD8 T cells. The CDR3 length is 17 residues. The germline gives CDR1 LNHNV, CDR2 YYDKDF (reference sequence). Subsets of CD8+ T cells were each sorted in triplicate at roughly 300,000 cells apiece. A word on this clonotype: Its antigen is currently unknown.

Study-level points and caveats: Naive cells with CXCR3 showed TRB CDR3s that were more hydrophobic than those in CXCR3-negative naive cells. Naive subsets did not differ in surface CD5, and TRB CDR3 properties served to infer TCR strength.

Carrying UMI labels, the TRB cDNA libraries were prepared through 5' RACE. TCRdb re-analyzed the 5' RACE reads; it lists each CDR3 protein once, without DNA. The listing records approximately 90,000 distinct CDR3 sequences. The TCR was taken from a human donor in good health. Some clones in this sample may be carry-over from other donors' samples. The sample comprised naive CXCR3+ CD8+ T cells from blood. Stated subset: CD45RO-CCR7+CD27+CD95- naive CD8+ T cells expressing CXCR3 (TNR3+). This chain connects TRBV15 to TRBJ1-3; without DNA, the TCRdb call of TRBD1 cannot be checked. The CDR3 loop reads CATSRPEGGPVINTIYF.